This T cell receptor beta chain was found in a study of neurological immune-mediated disorders. V lost 3 bases and J lost 7, with 18 bases in between. Germline CDR1 and CDR2: LGHDT and YNNKEL (reference sequence). This CDR3 is built from 15 residues. TCRdb passed the 5' RACE reads through MiXCR, listing each CDR3 protein once. The sample has 50,000 to 70,000 distinct CDR3 sequences; around 10% are singletons. Sample time point: longitudinal time-point 1 (baseline). This clonotype has a count of ten or more. This clonotype was obtained from a male donor with HTLV-1-associated myelopathy (HAM/TSP). Sample: PBMCs. The chain is built from TRBV3-1 and TRBJ1-2, with D unresolved. This CDR3 reads CASSQKLGGVSGYTF. The CDR3 DNA follows: TGTGCCAGCAGCCAGAAACTCGGCGGGGTGAGTGGCTACACCTTC.